Listed here are 32 T cell receptor beta chains from one sample, sequenced in a study of T cells in Graves' hyperthyroidism and ophthalmopathy. RNA transcripts were the template for amplifying TCR beta CDR3 regions. During a first-round RT-PCR of the TCR CDR3, the HTBI primer set was used. One entry per CDR3 protein results from TCRdb running MiXCR on the multiplex PCR reads. In the table there are hundreds of thousands of distinct CDR3 sequences, 14% of which are singletons. Input material: blood. The receptors originated from a woman younger than 35 with Graves' hyperthyroidism.

This clonotype was seen ten or more times. The gene calls are TRBV20-1 and TRBJ2-7; TRBD1 might be the D (5 bases). The CDR3 covers 13 residues. Trimming removed 1 base from V and 1 base from J, with 8 bases in between. CDR1 and CDR2 (germline): DFQATT, SNEGSKA (reference sequence). The CDR3 sequence: CSARGGRSYEQYF. CDR3 nucleotide sequence: TGCAGTGCTAGAGGGGGCCGATCCTACGAGCAGTACTTC.

This clonotype was detected ten times or more. For the CDR3, the DNA is TGCAGCGTTTCACCGGAAAACTCCTACGAGCAGTACTTC. It encodes CSVSPENSYEQYF. The rearrangement links TRBV29-1 to TRBJ2-7, with D unclear. V gave up 5 bases and J gave up 0 bases, with 11 bases separating them. CDR1 and CDR2 from the germline V gene are SQVTM and ANQGSEA. This CDR3 has 13 residues.

This clonotype was observed many times. The chain couples TRBV7-9 to TRBJ2-5; 7 bases map to TRBD1. Germline V gives CDR1 SEHNR, CDR2 FQNEAQ (reference sequence). Losses at the gene ends were 3 bases for V and 5 bases for J; bases not matched to a gene: 3. The CDR3 has 13 amino acids. The CDR3 is CASSLTGFETQYF. CDR3 DNA: TGTGCCAGCAGCTTGACAGGGTTTGAGACCCAGTACTTC.

This clonotype has at least ten counts. This CDR3 is CASSSGNHEQYF. The CDR3 bases are TGTGCCAGCAGCTCCGGGAATCACGAGCAGTACTTC. The V and J genes are TRBV7-9 and TRBJ2-7; a weak D match, TRBD2 (5 bases). The ends were cut back, 4 bases at V and 5 bases at J, with 9 bases in the middle. Per germline, CDR1 SEHNR and CDR2 FQNEAQ (reference sequence). The CDR3 spans 12 residues.

V and J are TRBV19 and TRBJ2-3; the D gene is possibly TRBD2 (6 bases). The ends were cut back, 5 bases at V and 3 bases at J, with 18 bases in the middle. The CDR3 runs to 16 residues. Germline CDR1 is LNHDA and CDR2 is SQIVND (reference sequence). The CDR3 nucleotides are TGTGCCAGTAGTCCCGGGACTTTCGGTAGGACAGATACGCAGTATTTT. Translation: CASSPGTFGRTDTQYF.

Many counts were recorded for this clonotype. This chain connects TRBV2 to TRBJ2-7; D could derive from TRBD1 or TRBD2 (5 bases each). The length of the CDR3 is 16 residues. Trimming pared 3 bases from V and 4 bases from J, leaving 19 bases between. CDR1 is SNHLY, CDR2 FYNNEI, per germline. The CDR3 here is CASSDGGLVRDYEQYF. The CDR3 region has the DNA TGTGCCAGCAGTGACGGAGGCCTTGTCAGGGATTACGAGCAGTACTTC.

The chain employs TRBV4-3 and TRBJ2-1; 7 bases fit TRBD2. With V trimmed by 2 bases and J by 7 bases, 8 bases remained unmatched. CDR3 length equals 15 residues. The germline gives CDR1 LGHNA, CDR2 YSLEER. The CDR3 loop is CASSQLLAWGNEQFF. DNA of the CDR3: TGCGCCAGCAGCCAACTACTAGCGTGGGGAAATGAGCAGTTCTTC.

Many counts were recorded for this clonotype. This chain links TRBV10-3 with TRBJ2-7; tentatively, D is TRBD2 (5 bases). This CDR3 is built from 13 residues. V was shortened by 3 bases and J by 3 bases, with 9 bases between the two germline ends. Looked up from germline, CDR1 is ENHRY and CDR2 is SYGVKD. The CDR3 DNA follows: TGTGCCATCAGTGAACTAGAGTACTACGAGCAGTACTTC. This codes for CAISELEYYEQYF.

CDR3 residues: CASTDFGGWTGELFF. CDR3 coding DNA: TGTGCCAGTACCGATTTCGGGGGTTGGACCGGGGAGCTGTTTTTT. V and J are TRBV19 and TRBJ2-2, with a possible D match to TRBD2 (6 bases). Trimming took off 7 bases at V and 5 bases at J, with 17 bases between the two ends. CDR1 and CDR2 from the germline V gene are LNHDA and SQIVND (reference sequence). CDR3 length: 15 amino acids.

For the CDR3, the DNA is TGCAGTGCTAGTAGACTAGGCGGCGAGACCCAGTACTTC. This sequence encodes CSASRLGGETQYF. The chain is built from TRBV20-1 and TRBJ2-5; D may be TRBD2 (6 bases). Trimming cost V 3 bases and J 5 bases, with 13 bases left between them. Germline V gene data show CDR1 as DFQATT and CDR2 as SNEGSKA (reference sequence). The CDR3 is made up of 13 amino acids.

The J gene is TRBJ2-1, the V gene TRBV6-2 or TRBV6-3; no firm D call. CDR3 length: 16 residues. V shed 3 bases and J shed 1 base, with 13 bases lying between them. Germline V CDR1 and CDR2: MNHEY, SVGEGT. The CDR3 protein is CASSYNRDWSYNEQFF. CDR3 nucleotide sequence: TGTGCCAGCAGTTATAATAGGGATTGGTCCTACAATGAGCAGTTCTTC.

In regard to this clonotype: Since the CDR3 does not end with the conserved phenylalanine or tryptophan, this likely comes from a read error. This chain joins TRBV20-1 and TRBJ2-7; either TRBD1 or TRBD2 may fit D (6 bases each). V dropped 6 bases and J dropped 2 bases, with 17 bases sitting between them. Germline CDR1 DFQATT, CDR2 SNEGSKA (reference sequence). The CDR3 runs 14 residues. CDR3 nucleotides: TGCAGTGCGCGAAGGAGGGGACATGCCTACGAGCAGTACTCT. Translation gives CSARRRGHAYEQYS.

This clonotype was counted between two and nine times. The chain has TRBV28 and TRBJ2-3; 9 bases align to TRBD2. Germline V lookup: CDR1 MDHEN, CDR2 SYDVKM. The CDR3 spans 13 residues. The CDR3 spells CASGGGVTDTQYF. CDR3 bases: TGTGCAAGTGGCGGGGGGGTCACAGATACGCAGTATTTT.

This clonotype was observed a few times. J is TRBJ2-7 and V is TRBV5-1, with TRBD2 identical over 9 bases. The V gene end was trimmed by 4 bases and the J gene end by 3 bases; junction bases not matched to a gene: 5. The germline gives CDR1 SGHRS, CDR2 YFSETQ. This CDR3 region has 14 residues. As DNA, the CDR3 is TGCGCCAGCAGCCATCTAGCGGGGAACTACGAGCAGTACTTC. Amino acid sequence: CASSHLAGNYEQYF.

This clonotype was recorded many times. V usage is TRBV12-3 or TRBV12-4 and J usage is TRBJ2-3; D may be TRBD1 or TRBD2 (5 bases each). This CDR3 is 15 amino acids long. V lost 7 bases and J 3 bases, leaving 17 bases between the germline ends. CDR3 in amino acids: CASNPTGRKTDTQYF. The CDR3 DNA is TGTGCCAGCAACCCAACGGGACGGAAAACAGATACGCAGTATTTT.

The CDR3 reads CATSIRDIGNSPLHF. The CDR3 coding sequence is TGTGCCACCAGCATTCGGGACATCGGAAATTCACCCCTCCACTTT. V and J are TRBV15 and TRBJ1-6, with a possible D match to TRBD1 (6 bases). CDR1 and CDR2 from the germline V gene are LNHNV and YYDKDF (reference sequence). This CDR3 has 15 residues. The V end lost 4 bases, the J end lost 7 bases, and 14 bases lay between the germline ends.

This clonotype was detected a few times. This sequence joins TRBV5-1 and TRBJ2-5; 10 bases are a match to TRBD2. The CDR3 length is 18 residues. CDR1 is SGHRS and CDR2 is YFSETQ in the germline V gene. V gave up 0 bases and J gave up 5 bases; unmatched junction bases: 13. Here the CDR3 DNA reads TGCGCCAGCAGCTTGGGAGGCCCTAGCGGGAGAAAACGGGAGACCCAGTACTTC. Its protein product is CASSLGGPSGRKRETQYF.

This clonotype appeared many times. The V and J genes are TRBV11-2 and TRBJ2-5, with D maybe TRBD2 (7 bases). From germline, CDR1 is SGHAT and CDR2 FQNNGV. This CDR3 has 17 amino acids. V dropped 4 bases and J dropped 3 bases, with 21 bases sitting between them. The CDR3 loop reads CASSSPGGRVTEETQYF. For the CDR3, the DNA is TGTGCCAGCAGCTCCCCGGGGGGCAGGGTCACCGAAGAGACCCAGTACTTC. Drawing the rest from reference TRBV11-2 and TRBJ2-5, the complete variable domain is EAGVAQSPRYKIIEKRQSVAFWCNPISGHATLYWYQQILGQGPKLLIQFQNNGVVDDSQLPKDRFSAERLKGVDSTLKIQPAKLEDSAVYLCASSSPGGRVTEETQYFGPGTRLLVL.

This chain uses TRBV6-2 or TRBV6-3 with TRBJ1-1; D not certain. CDR3 length: 15 amino acids. The germline V gene has CDR1 MNHEY and CDR2 SVGEGT. Trimming removed 3 bases at V and 5 bases at J, with 16 bases between. The CDR3: CASSYLGARGTEAFF. The CDR3 nucleotides read TGTGCCAGCAGTTATCTTGGTGCAAGAGGGACTGAAGCTTTCTTT.

In this sample, this clonotype turned up a few times. V is TRBV12-3 or TRBV12-4 and J is TRBJ2-1, with D perhaps matching TRBD2 (5 bases). This CDR3 spans 18 amino acids. V was cut by 2 bases and J by 4 bases, with 21 bases left in between. The CDR3 protein is CASSLIEFLTGIYNEQFF. As DNA, the CDR3 is TGTGCCAGCAGTTTAATAGAGTTTTTAACGGGGATTTACAATGAGCAGTTCTTC.

This clonotype was picked up many times. The rearrangement joins TRBV30 to TRBJ1-4, with D possibly TRBD1 on 6 matching bases. Germline V gene sequence: CDR1 GTSNPN, CDR2 SVGIG (reference sequence). V was shortened by 4 bases and J by 5 bases, with 11 bases between the two germline ends. The CDR3 totals 13 residues. CDR3 region: CAWTGDSNEKLFF. The DNA of the CDR3 is TGTGCCTGGACAGGGGATTCGAATGAAAAACTGTTTTTT.

This clonotype was detected many times. This sequence joins TRBV7-3 and TRBJ2-1; TRBD1 matches at 7 bases. The CDR3 has 14 amino acids. The ends lost 5 bases at V and 4 bases at J; junction bases unmatched: 5. Germline V gives CDR1 SGHTA, CDR2 FQGTGA. The CDR3 region is CASSIRDRYNEQFF. CDR3 nucleotide sequence: TGTGCCAGCAGCATCCGGGACAGATACAATGAGCAGTTCTTC.

The chain joins TRBV4-1 to TRBJ2-5; 11 nucleotides match TRBD2. Germline V gives CDR1 MGHRA, CDR2 YSYEKL. This CDR3 comprises 18 residues. J lost 5 bases, V lost 0 bases, and 11 bases had no gene match. The CDR3 region is CASSQESVAGGGTETQYF. The CDR3 DNA reads as TGCGCCAGCAGCCAAGAGTCAGTAGCGGGAGGGGGGACGGAGACCCAGTACTTC.

The V gene is TRBV7-2, the J gene TRBJ2-7; D possibly matches TRBD1 or TRBD2 (5 bases each). V was clipped by 5 bases and J by 5 bases, with 22 bases between them. This CDR3 is built from 16 residues. Germline V gives CDR1 SGHTA, CDR2 FQGNSA. This chain's CDR3 is CASSIDFGGSLHEQYF. The CDR3 DNA is TGTGCCAGCAGCATCGATTTTGGGGGTTCTCTACACGAGCAGTACTTC.

Concerning this clonotype itself: This could be a read error, since a much larger clone is one nucleotide away. The chain recombines TRBV6-5 with TRBJ2-1; no firm D call. This CDR3 has 13 amino acids. The V gene's germline CDR1 is MNHEY and CDR2 SVGAGI. Between the trimmed V and J ends, which lost 0 bases and 10 bases, there was a span of 10 bases. In DNA, the CDR3 is TGTGCCAGCAGTTACTCCCGGAATGGAGAGCAGTTCTTC. Translated, it gives CASSYSRNGEQFF.

This clonotype was recorded many times. This sequence joins TRBV20-1 and TRBJ2-5, with TRBD2 identical over 11 bases. The CDR3 totals 18 residues. V lost 0 bases, J lost 5 bases, and 14 bases stayed unmatched. The V gene's germline CDR1 is DFQATT and CDR2 SNEGSKA (reference sequence). CDR3 protein: CSARDEAETSGMGETQYF. In DNA, the CDR3 is TGCAGTGCTAGAGATGAGGCCGAGACTAGCGGGATGGGGGAGACCCAGTACTTC.

This clonotype was recorded at least ten times. V gene TRBV18 combines with J gene TRBJ2-2; a weak D match, TRBD2 (6 bases). V shed 4 bases and J shed 8 bases, with 14 bases lying between them. The CDR3 extends over 14 amino acids. The germline gives CDR1 KGHSH, CDR2 LQKENI. CDR3: CASSQGTSKGELFF. The CDR3 DNA reads TGTGCCAGCTCACAAGGAACTAGCAAAGGGGAGCTGTTTTTT.

In its sample, this clonotype was seen many times. The chain combines TRBV6-1 with TRBJ1-1; 8 positions agree with TRBD1. The J segment lost 4 bases and the V segment lost 9 bases, leaving 10 bases of the junction unmatched. Germline V gene sequence: CDR1 MNHNS, CDR2 SASEGT. The length of the CDR3 is 14 residues. The CDR3 nucleotides read TGTGCCAGTAATGGCAGGGGGCTTATCACTGAAGCTTTCTTT. As protein: CASNGRGLITEAFF.

There are many counts of this clonotype. The chain uses TRBV28 and TRBJ2-7; D gene ambiguous. The germline V gene encodes CDR1 MDHEN and CDR2 SYDVKM. This CDR3 has 13 amino acids. Trimming stripped 7 bases from V and 3 bases from J, with 13 bases between. CDR3 region: CASTPSVSYEQYF. The DNA for the CDR3 is TGTGCCAGCACTCCATCCGTGAGCTACGAGCAGTACTTC.

This clonotype showed up many times. The chain recombines TRBV7-9 with TRBJ2-1, with TRBD2 identical over 13 bases. Germline lookup yields CDR1 SEHNR and CDR2 FQNEAQ (reference sequence). V trimming: 5 bases; J trimming: 8 bases; junction bases outside the gene matches: 6. The CDR3 has 15 residues. The CDR3: CASSRLAGGNDEQFF. The CDR3 DNA is TGTGCCAGCAGCAGACTAGCGGGAGGAAACGATGAGCAGTTCTTC. Filled out from reference TRBV7-9 and TRBJ2-1, the complete variable domain reads DTGVSQNPRHKITKRGQNVTFRCDPISEHNRLYWYRQTLGQGPEFLTYFQNEAQLEKSRLLSDRFSAERPKGSFSTLEIQRTEQGDSAMYLCASSRLAGGNDEQFFGPGTRLTVL.

This clonotype has only a few counts. The J gene is TRBJ2-7, the V gene TRBV29-1; 9 positions agree with TRBD2. The CDR3 totals 12 residues. Unmatched junction bases numbered 6, after V lost 7 bases and J lost 5 bases. Germline V gene sequence: CDR1 SQVTM, CDR2 ANQGSEA. The CDR3 DNA is TGCAGCGGGTTAGCGGGAGTTAACGAGCAGTACTTC. It encodes CSGLAGVNEQYF.

In its sample, this clonotype was seen many times. V gene TRBV2 combines with J gene TRBJ1-2, with TRBD1 matching over 8 bases. This CDR3 is 13 amino acids long. V was clipped by 10 bases and J by 2 bases; unmatched bases: 6. Germline CDR1 and CDR2: SNHLY and FYNNEI. The chain's CDR3 is CATRRQGNYGYTF. In nucleotides, the CDR3 is TGTGCCACCAGGCGACAGGGGAACTATGGCTACACCTTC. The full variable domain, in which reference TRBV2 and TRBJ1-2 provide the parts outside the CDR3, is EPEVTQTPSHQVTQMGQEVILRCVPISNHLYFYWYRQILGQKVEFLVSFYNNEISEKSEIFDDQFSVERPDGSNFTLKIRSTKLEDSAMYFCATRRQGNYGYTFGSGTRLTVV.